This T cell receptor (beta chain) was captured by sequencing in a study of spatial heterogeneity in lung cancer. Overall study: The study observed each unique TCR and UMI combination more than ten times on average in raw reads. Study-level findings and limits: At tumor resection, ubiquitous expanded TCRs were detected in blood more often than later.

The CDR3 covers 16 residues. The germline CDR1 and CDR2 sequences are KGHSH and LQKENI. V shed 3 bases and J shed 3 bases, with 18 bases lying between them. This clonotype was recorded at least ten times. The antigen remains undetermined. Stated time point: sample taken at primary tumor resection. TCRs were sequenced from unsorted whole RNA of tumor, nontumor lung or PBMC. The study tagged each TCR cDNA molecule with a unique molecular identifier. TCRdb reprocessed the 5' RACE reads with MiXCR, giving one entry per CDR3 protein. The sample shows around 24,000 distinct CDR3 sequences, 5.5% to 8.5% of them seen only once.

This TCR derives from a male donor with early-stage non-small cell lung cancer. The genes are TRBV18 and TRBJ2-7; D perhaps matches TRBD1 (5 bases). The sequenced sample was PBMCs, obtained at surgery. CDR3 DNA: TGTGCCAGCTCACCGATTCAACCCCAGGGAAACTACGAGCAGTACTTC. Amino acids: CASSPIQPQGNYEQYF.